This entry is about one T cell receptor (beta chain). Other DNA sequences in the sample encode the same CDR3. Repertoires were generated with immunoSEQ multiplex PCR, while TCRdb's copy carries only in-frame clones and drops some. This sample yields 2 million to 2.5 million clones, of which 90% to 97% are seen a single time; roughly 0.13% belongs to the top ten. Trimming at V came to 6 bases and at J to 7 bases, leaving 6 bases not matched to a gene. The CDR3 contains 14 residues. The germline CDR1 and CDR2 sequences are MNHEY and SMNVEV (reference sequence). This specimen belongs to a study of shared clonotypes between healthy human individuals. Study in general: Plates per donor: three CD4 naive, three CD4 memory, two CD8 naive, one CD8 memory.

Donation came from healthy HIV-negative adults that had no recent acute infections or vaccinations. The sequence came from a man aged 18 to 29 in good health. The chain joins TRBV27 to TRBJ2-7; TRBD2 agrees at 13 bases. Sequenced: naive CD4+ T cells sorted from blood. Specified subset: CD45RA+ positively selected. CDR3 in amino acids: CASRRLAGGPEQYF. As DNA, the CDR3 is TGTGCCAGCAGACGACTAGCGGGAGGCCCTGAGCAGTACTTC.